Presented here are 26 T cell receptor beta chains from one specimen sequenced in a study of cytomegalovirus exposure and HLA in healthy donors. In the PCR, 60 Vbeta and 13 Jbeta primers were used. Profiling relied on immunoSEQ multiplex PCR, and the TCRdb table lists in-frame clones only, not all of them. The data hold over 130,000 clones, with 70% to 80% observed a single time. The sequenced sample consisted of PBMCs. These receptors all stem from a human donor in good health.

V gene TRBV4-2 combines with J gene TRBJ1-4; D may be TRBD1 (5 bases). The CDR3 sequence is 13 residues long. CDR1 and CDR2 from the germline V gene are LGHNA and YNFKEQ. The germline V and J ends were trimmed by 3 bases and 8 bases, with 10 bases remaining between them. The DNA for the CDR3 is TGTGCCAGCAGCCAGGAACAGGCCGAAAAACTGTTTTTT. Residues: CASSQEQAEKLFF.

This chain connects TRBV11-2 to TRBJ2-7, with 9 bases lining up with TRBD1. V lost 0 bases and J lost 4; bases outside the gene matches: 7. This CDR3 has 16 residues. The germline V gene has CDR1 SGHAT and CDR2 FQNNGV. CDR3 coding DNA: TGTGCCAGCAGCTTAGAGGGACAGGGAAGGTTATACGAGCAGTACTTC. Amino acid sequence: CASSLEGQGRLYEQYF.

The CDR3 is CASSFPQASGANVLTF. For the CDR3, the DNA is TGTGCCAGCAGCTTTCCCCAGGCCTCTGGGGCCAACGTCCTGACTTTC. This chain connects TRBV7-9 to TRBJ2-6; D not resolved. CDR3 size: 16 residues. The germline V gene encodes CDR1 SEHNR and CDR2 FQNEAQ (reference sequence). The V and J ends lost 3 bases and 0 bases respectively, with 9 bases between them.

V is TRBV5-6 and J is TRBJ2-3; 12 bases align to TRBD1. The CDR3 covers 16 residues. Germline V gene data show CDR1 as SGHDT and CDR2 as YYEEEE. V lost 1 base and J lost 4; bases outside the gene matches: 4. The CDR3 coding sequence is TGTGCCAGCAGCTTGAGGGACAGGGGGCCGCCAGATACGCAGTATTTT. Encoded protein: CASSLRDRGPPDTQYF.

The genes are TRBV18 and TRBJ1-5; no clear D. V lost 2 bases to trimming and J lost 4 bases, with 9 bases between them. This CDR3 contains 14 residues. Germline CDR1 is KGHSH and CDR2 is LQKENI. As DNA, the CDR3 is TGTGCCAGCTCACCAAGTCCAGAAAATCAGCCCCAGCATTTT. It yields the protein CASSPSPENQPQHF.

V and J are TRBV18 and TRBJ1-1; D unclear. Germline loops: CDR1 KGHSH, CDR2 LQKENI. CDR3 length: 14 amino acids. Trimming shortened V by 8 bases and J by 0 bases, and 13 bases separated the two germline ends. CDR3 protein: CASRPVEVNTEAFF. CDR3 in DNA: TGTGCCAGCCGCCCGGTTGAGGTGAACACTGAAGCTTTCTTT.

Written as DNA, the CDR3 is TGTGCCAGCAACCTTGCGGGAGGGATGGAAGATACGCAGTATTTT. Translation: CASNLAGGMEDTQYF. The chain couples TRBV7-2 to TRBJ2-3, with TRBD2 identical over 9 bases. The germline CDR1 and CDR2 sequences are SGHTA and FQGNSA. Trimming at V came to 7 bases and at J to 5 bases, leaving 10 bases not matched to a gene. This CDR3 has 15 amino acids.

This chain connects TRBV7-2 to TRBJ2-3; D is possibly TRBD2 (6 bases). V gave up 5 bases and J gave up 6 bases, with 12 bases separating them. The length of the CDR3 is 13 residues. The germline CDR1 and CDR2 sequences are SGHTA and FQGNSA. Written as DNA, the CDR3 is TGTGCCAGCAGCCCGGGACTTATCGATACGCAGTATTTT. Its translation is CASSPGLIDTQYF.

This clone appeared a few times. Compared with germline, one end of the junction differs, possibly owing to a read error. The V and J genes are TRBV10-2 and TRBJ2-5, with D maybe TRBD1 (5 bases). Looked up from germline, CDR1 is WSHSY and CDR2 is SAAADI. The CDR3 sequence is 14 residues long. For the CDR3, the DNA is TGTGCCAGCAGAACCCATCAGGGTGGGGAGACCCAGTACTTC. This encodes CASRTHQGGETQYF.

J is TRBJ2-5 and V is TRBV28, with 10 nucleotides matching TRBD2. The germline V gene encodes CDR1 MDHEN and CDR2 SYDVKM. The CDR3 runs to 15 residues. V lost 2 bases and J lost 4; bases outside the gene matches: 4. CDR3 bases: TGTGCCAGCAGTTTAGGAGCGGGGGGGCCAGAGACCCAGTACTTC. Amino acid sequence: CASSLGAGGPETQYF. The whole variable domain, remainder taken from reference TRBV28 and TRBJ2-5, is DVKVTQSSRYLVKRTGEKVFLECVQDMDHENMFWYRQDPGLGLRLIYFSYDVKMKEKGDIPEGYSVSREKKERFSLILESASTNQTSMYLCASSLGAGGPETQYFGPGTRLLVL.

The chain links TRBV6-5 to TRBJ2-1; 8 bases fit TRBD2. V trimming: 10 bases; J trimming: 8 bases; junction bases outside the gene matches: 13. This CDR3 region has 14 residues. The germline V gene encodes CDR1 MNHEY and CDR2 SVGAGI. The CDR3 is CATCRGGLVDEQFF. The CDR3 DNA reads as TGTGCCACCTGCCGGGGGGGTTTAGTCGATGAGCAGTTCTTC.

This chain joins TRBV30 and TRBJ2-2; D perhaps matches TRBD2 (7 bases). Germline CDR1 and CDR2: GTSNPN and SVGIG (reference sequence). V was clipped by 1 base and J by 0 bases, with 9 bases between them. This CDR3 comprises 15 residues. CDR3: CAWSEGGTNTGELFF. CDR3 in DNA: TGTGCCTGGAGTGAGGGGGGGACGAACACCGGGGAGCTGTTTTTT. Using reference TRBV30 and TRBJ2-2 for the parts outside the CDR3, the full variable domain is SQTIHQWPATLVQPVGSPLSLECTVEGTSNPNLYWYRQAAGRGLQLLFYSVGIGQISSEVPQNLSASRPQDRQFILSSKKLLLSDSGFYLCAWSEGGTNTGELFFGEGSRLTVL.

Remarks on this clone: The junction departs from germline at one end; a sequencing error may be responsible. CDR3: CSSSSTALDEQYF. CDR3 nucleotides: TGTTCCAGCAGCTCCACCGCCTTAGACGAGCAGTACTTC. The chain combines TRBV7-9 with TRBJ2-7, with D uncertain. CDR1 SEHNR and CDR2 FQNEAQ come from the germline V gene (reference sequence). This CDR3 contains 13 residues.

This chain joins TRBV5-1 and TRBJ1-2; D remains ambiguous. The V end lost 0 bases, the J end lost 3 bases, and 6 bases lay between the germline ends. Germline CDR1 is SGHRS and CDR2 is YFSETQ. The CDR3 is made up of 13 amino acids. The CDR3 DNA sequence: TGCGCCAGCAGCTTGGACAGTGACTATGGCTACACCTTC. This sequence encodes CASSLDSDYGYTF. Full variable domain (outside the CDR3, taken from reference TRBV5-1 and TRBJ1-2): KAGVTQTPRYLIKTRGQQVTLSCSPISGHRSVSWYQQTPGQGLQFLFEYFSETQRNKGNFPGRFSGRQFSNSRSEMNVSTLELGDSALYLCASSLDSDYGYTFGSGTRLTVV.

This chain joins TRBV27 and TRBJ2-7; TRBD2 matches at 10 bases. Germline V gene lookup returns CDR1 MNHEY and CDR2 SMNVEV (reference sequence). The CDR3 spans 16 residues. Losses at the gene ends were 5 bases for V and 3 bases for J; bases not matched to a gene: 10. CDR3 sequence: CASSPTSAGGVYEQYF. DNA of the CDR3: TGTGCCAGCAGTCCTACTTCAGCGGGAGGGGTCTACGAGCAGTACTTC.

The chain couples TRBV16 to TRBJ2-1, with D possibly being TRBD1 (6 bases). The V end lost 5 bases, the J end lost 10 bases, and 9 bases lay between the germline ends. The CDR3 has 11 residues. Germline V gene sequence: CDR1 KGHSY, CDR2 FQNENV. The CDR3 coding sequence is TGTGCCAGCAGCTTGGACAGCGAGCAGTTCTTC. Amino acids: CASSLDSEQFF.

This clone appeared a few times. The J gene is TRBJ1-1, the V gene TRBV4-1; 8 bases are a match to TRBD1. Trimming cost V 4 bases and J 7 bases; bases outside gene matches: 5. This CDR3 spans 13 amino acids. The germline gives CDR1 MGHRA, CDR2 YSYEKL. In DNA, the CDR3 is TGCGCCAGCAGCCCCGGGACAGGTGGTGAAGCTTTCTTT. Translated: CASSPGTGGEAFF.

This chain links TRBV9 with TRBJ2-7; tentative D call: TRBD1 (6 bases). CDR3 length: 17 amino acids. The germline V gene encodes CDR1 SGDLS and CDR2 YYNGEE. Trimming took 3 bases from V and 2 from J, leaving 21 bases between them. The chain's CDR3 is CASSGAPEVEGAYEQYF. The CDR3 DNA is TGTGCCAGCAGCGGAGCCCCTGAAGTCGAGGGGGCCTACGAGCAGTACTTC.

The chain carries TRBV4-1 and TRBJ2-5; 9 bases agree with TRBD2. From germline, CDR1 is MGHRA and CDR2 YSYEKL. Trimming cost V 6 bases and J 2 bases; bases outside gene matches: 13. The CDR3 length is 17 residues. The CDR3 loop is CASRFWRGGGGQETQYF. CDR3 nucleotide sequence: TGCGCCAGCAGATTCTGGCGAGGCGGGGGGGGACAAGAGACCCAGTACTTC.

The CDR3 loop is CASSPADFSGANVLTF. The CDR3 DNA follows: TGTGCCAGCAGCCCCGCGGACTTCTCTGGGGCCAACGTCCTGACTTTC. The rearrangement joins TRBV7-9 to TRBJ2-6; tentatively, D is TRBD2 (5 bases). Trimming pared 5 bases from V and 0 bases from J, leaving 11 bases between. Germline V gene sequence: CDR1 SEHNR, CDR2 FQNEAQ (reference sequence). The CDR3 spans 16 residues.

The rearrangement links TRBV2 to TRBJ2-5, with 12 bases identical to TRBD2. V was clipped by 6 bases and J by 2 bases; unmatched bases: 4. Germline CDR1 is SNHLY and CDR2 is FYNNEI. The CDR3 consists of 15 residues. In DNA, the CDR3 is TGTGCCAGCAGCACCGGGACTAGCGGGCAAGAGACCCAGTACTTC. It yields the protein CASSTGTSGQETQYF.

CDR3 in amino acids: CASSYGSLAGGGEQFF. The CDR3 DNA reads as TGTGCCAGCAGTTACGGCTCTCTAGCGGGAGGGGGTGAGCAGTTCTTC. The chain combines TRBV6-5 with TRBJ2-1; 12 bases are a match to TRBD2. The trim removed 2 bases at V and 9 bases at J, leaving 8 bases unmatched. The CDR3 covers 16 residues. CDR1 is MNHEY, CDR2 SVGAGI, per germline.

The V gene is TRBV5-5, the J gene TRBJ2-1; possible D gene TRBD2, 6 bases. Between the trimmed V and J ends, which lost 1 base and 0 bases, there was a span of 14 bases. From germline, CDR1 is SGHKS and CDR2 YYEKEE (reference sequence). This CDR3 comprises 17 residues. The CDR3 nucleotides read TGTGCCAGCAGCTTGAAGGGTCTAGCGAGCTCCTACAATGAGCAGTTCTTC. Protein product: CASSLKGLASSYNEQFF.

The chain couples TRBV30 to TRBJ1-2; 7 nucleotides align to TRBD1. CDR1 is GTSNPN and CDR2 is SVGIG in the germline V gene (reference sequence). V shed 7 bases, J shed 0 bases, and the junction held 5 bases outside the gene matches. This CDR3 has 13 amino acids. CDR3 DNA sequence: TGTGCCTTAACAGGGGTTCCTAACTATGGCTACACCTTC. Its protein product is CALTGVPNYGYTF.

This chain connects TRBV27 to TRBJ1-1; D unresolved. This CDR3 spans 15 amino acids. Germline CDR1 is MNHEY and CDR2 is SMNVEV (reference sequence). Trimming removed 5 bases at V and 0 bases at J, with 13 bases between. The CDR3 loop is CASSPPGTMNTEAFF. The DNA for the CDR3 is TGTGCCAGCAGTCCGCCCGGTACCATGAACACTGAAGCTTTCTTT.

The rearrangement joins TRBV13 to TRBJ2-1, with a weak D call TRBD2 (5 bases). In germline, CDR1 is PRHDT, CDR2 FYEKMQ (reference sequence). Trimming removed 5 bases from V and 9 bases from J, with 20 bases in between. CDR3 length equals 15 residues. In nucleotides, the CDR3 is TGTGCCAGCAGCCGTCCGGGGTTGCTGGCCGGTGAGCAGTTCTTC. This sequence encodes CASSRPGLLAGEQFF.